This is a list of T cell receptor beta chains from one sample in a study of blood T cells in healthy people across ages. TCRdb re-called the 5' RACE reads through MiXCR, storing one row per CDR3 protein. Among more than 650,000 distinct CDR3 sequences, 22% were seen once, and the ten largest hold 22%. Sequenced: blood. The receptor source for this set is a man in his 70s in good health. CDR3s include the opening cysteine and the closing phenylalanine or tryptophan. Each record gives: V gene, D gene, clone size, J gene, CDR3 DNA, CDR3 protein. The D gene is left open where the match is weak. Size is stated for part of the rows, as once, few or many counts, or as a class when the clone is expanded.

v_gene: TRBV6-2/TRBV6-3
d_gene: -
abundance: -
j_gene: TRBJ2-1
CDR3nt: TGTGCCAGCAGTTTAAGGTCGAGAATGGACTGGTACAATGAGCAGTTCTTC
CDR3aa: CASSLRSRMDWYNEQFF

v_gene: TRBV5-1
d_gene: -
abundance: -
j_gene: TRBJ1-1
CDR3nt: TGCGCCAGCAGCTTGCGGCAGGGGACCACTGAAGCTTTCTTT
CDR3aa: CASSLRQGTTEAFF

v_gene: TRBV5-1
d_gene: -
abundance: -
j_gene: TRBJ1-2
CDR3nt: TGCGCCAGCAGCTTGACGGAGGATGGCTACACCTTC
CDR3aa: CASSLTEDGYTF

v_gene: TRBV2
d_gene: -
abundance: -
j_gene: TRBJ2-3
CDR3nt: TGTGCCAGCCGATTGACGGACTCCCTCCTAAACACAGATACGCAGTATTTT
CDR3aa: CASRLTDSLLNTDTQYF

v_gene: TRBV7-2
d_gene: -
abundance: -
j_gene: TRBJ2-3
CDR3nt: TGTGCCAGCAGCTTAGGAGGTGCTAGCGGCACAGATACGCAGTATTTT
CDR3aa: CASSLGGASGTDTQYF

v_gene: TRBV29-1
d_gene: -
abundance: few
j_gene: TRBJ1-1
CDR3nt: TGCAGCGTTGAAGTCAACCAGAACACTGAAGCTTTCTTT
CDR3aa: CSVEVNQNTEAFF

v_gene: TRBV5-1
d_gene: -
abundance: few
j_gene: TRBJ1-2
CDR3nt: TGCGCCAGCAGCTTGGAAGGCAGGGGCCTAGAGATCTACACCTTC
CDR3aa: CASSLEGRGLEIYTF

v_gene: TRBV30
d_gene: -
abundance: -
j_gene: TRBJ1-1
CDR3nt: TGTGCCTGGAGTGGCAATGGGGGGACTGAAGCTTTCTTT
CDR3aa: CAWSGNGGTEAFF

v_gene: TRBV12-3/TRBV12-4
d_gene: -
abundance: -
j_gene: TRBJ1-2
CDR3nt: TGTGCCAGCAGTTTGGTGCACGTTGCCTATGGCTACACCTTC
CDR3aa: CASSLVHVAYGYTF

v_gene: TRBV9
d_gene: -
abundance: -
j_gene: TRBJ1-2
CDR3nt: TGTGCCAGCAGCGTAGGAGCAGGGAGGGACTATGGCTACACCTTC
CDR3aa: CASSVGAGRDYGYTF

v_gene: TRBV29-1
d_gene: -
abundance: many
j_gene: TRBJ1-1
CDR3nt: TGCAGCGTTTGGGACTTGCGACCTGAAGCTTTCTTT
CDR3aa: CSVWDLRPEAFF

v_gene: TRBV7-8
d_gene: -
abundance: -
j_gene: TRBJ1-5
CDR3nt: TGTGCCAGCAGCTTAGTTTTCCGGCAGCATAGCAATCAGCCCCAGCATTTT
CDR3aa: CASSLVFRQHSNQPQHF

v_gene: TRBV10-3
d_gene: -
abundance: -
j_gene: TRBJ1-2
CDR3nt: TGTGCCATCAGTCAAGACCAGACAGTTGGCTACACCTTC
CDR3aa: CAISQDQTVGYTF

v_gene: TRBV7-2
d_gene: -
abundance: -
j_gene: TRBJ2-3
CDR3nt: TGTGCCAGCAAGGAGTTGGGGTCGGGAGATACGCAGTATTTT
CDR3aa: CASKELGSGDTQYF

v_gene: TRBV5-1
d_gene: -
abundance: few
j_gene: TRBJ2-7
CDR3nt: TGCGCCAGCAGCTGGACCCTTGATAGCTACGAGCAGTACTTC
CDR3aa: CASSWTLDSYEQYF

v_gene: TRBV5-1
d_gene: TRBD1
abundance: -
j_gene: TRBJ2-2
CDR3nt: TGCGCCGGCAGCGTAGACAGGGCCGGGGAGCTGTTTTTT
CDR3aa: CAGSVDRAGELFF

v_gene: TRBV7-2
d_gene: TRBD1
abundance: -
j_gene: TRBJ1-1
CDR3nt: TGTGCCAGCAGCCCAGAGACAGGGTCAAAAGCTTTCTTT
CDR3aa: CASSPETGSKAFF

v_gene: TRBV5-1
d_gene: -
abundance: few
j_gene: TRBJ2-3
CDR3nt: TGCGCCAGCAGCTTGGAACCCTCTAACACAGATACGCAGTATTTT
CDR3aa: CASSLEPSNTDTQYF

v_gene: TRBV12-3/TRBV12-4
d_gene: -
abundance: -
j_gene: TRBJ1-2
CDR3nt: TGTGCCAGCAGTTTCCTGGATTCCACAAGGGGTGGCTACACCTTC
CDR3aa: CASSFLDSTRGGYTF

v_gene: TRBV29-1
d_gene: TRBD2
abundance: -
j_gene: TRBJ2-3
CDR3nt: TGCAGCGGGACTAGCTCAACAGATACGCAGTATTTT
CDR3aa: CSGTSSTDTQYF

v_gene: TRBV20-1
d_gene: -
abundance: few
j_gene: TRBJ2-5
CDR3nt: TGCAGTGCTATGGGGGGGCCTAGCGCCTACCAAGAGACCCAGTACTTC
CDR3aa: CSAMGGPSAYQETQYF

v_gene: TRBV7-9
d_gene: -
abundance: few
j_gene: TRBJ1-4
CDR3nt: TGTGCCAGCAGCTTAGGGGGAACCGAGAATGAAAACCTGTTTTTT
CDR3aa: CASSLGGTENENLFF

v_gene: TRBV12-3/TRBV12-4
d_gene: -
abundance: -
j_gene: TRBJ1-3
CDR3nt: TGTGCCACCAATGGGTTCCCCCCCTCTGGAAACACCATATATTTT
CDR3aa: CATNGFPPSGNTIYF